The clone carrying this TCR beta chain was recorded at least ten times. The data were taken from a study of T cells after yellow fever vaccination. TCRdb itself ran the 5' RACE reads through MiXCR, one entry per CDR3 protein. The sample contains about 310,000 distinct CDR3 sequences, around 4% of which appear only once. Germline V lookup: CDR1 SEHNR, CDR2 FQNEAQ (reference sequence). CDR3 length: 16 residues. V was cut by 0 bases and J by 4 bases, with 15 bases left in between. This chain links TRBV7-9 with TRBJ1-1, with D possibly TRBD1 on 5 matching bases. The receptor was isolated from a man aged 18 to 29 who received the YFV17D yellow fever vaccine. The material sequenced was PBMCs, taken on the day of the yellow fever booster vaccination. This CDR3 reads CASSLARSRESTEAFF. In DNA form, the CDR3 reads TGTGCCAGCAGCTTAGCGCGTAGCAGGGAGTCCACTGAAGCTTTCTTT.